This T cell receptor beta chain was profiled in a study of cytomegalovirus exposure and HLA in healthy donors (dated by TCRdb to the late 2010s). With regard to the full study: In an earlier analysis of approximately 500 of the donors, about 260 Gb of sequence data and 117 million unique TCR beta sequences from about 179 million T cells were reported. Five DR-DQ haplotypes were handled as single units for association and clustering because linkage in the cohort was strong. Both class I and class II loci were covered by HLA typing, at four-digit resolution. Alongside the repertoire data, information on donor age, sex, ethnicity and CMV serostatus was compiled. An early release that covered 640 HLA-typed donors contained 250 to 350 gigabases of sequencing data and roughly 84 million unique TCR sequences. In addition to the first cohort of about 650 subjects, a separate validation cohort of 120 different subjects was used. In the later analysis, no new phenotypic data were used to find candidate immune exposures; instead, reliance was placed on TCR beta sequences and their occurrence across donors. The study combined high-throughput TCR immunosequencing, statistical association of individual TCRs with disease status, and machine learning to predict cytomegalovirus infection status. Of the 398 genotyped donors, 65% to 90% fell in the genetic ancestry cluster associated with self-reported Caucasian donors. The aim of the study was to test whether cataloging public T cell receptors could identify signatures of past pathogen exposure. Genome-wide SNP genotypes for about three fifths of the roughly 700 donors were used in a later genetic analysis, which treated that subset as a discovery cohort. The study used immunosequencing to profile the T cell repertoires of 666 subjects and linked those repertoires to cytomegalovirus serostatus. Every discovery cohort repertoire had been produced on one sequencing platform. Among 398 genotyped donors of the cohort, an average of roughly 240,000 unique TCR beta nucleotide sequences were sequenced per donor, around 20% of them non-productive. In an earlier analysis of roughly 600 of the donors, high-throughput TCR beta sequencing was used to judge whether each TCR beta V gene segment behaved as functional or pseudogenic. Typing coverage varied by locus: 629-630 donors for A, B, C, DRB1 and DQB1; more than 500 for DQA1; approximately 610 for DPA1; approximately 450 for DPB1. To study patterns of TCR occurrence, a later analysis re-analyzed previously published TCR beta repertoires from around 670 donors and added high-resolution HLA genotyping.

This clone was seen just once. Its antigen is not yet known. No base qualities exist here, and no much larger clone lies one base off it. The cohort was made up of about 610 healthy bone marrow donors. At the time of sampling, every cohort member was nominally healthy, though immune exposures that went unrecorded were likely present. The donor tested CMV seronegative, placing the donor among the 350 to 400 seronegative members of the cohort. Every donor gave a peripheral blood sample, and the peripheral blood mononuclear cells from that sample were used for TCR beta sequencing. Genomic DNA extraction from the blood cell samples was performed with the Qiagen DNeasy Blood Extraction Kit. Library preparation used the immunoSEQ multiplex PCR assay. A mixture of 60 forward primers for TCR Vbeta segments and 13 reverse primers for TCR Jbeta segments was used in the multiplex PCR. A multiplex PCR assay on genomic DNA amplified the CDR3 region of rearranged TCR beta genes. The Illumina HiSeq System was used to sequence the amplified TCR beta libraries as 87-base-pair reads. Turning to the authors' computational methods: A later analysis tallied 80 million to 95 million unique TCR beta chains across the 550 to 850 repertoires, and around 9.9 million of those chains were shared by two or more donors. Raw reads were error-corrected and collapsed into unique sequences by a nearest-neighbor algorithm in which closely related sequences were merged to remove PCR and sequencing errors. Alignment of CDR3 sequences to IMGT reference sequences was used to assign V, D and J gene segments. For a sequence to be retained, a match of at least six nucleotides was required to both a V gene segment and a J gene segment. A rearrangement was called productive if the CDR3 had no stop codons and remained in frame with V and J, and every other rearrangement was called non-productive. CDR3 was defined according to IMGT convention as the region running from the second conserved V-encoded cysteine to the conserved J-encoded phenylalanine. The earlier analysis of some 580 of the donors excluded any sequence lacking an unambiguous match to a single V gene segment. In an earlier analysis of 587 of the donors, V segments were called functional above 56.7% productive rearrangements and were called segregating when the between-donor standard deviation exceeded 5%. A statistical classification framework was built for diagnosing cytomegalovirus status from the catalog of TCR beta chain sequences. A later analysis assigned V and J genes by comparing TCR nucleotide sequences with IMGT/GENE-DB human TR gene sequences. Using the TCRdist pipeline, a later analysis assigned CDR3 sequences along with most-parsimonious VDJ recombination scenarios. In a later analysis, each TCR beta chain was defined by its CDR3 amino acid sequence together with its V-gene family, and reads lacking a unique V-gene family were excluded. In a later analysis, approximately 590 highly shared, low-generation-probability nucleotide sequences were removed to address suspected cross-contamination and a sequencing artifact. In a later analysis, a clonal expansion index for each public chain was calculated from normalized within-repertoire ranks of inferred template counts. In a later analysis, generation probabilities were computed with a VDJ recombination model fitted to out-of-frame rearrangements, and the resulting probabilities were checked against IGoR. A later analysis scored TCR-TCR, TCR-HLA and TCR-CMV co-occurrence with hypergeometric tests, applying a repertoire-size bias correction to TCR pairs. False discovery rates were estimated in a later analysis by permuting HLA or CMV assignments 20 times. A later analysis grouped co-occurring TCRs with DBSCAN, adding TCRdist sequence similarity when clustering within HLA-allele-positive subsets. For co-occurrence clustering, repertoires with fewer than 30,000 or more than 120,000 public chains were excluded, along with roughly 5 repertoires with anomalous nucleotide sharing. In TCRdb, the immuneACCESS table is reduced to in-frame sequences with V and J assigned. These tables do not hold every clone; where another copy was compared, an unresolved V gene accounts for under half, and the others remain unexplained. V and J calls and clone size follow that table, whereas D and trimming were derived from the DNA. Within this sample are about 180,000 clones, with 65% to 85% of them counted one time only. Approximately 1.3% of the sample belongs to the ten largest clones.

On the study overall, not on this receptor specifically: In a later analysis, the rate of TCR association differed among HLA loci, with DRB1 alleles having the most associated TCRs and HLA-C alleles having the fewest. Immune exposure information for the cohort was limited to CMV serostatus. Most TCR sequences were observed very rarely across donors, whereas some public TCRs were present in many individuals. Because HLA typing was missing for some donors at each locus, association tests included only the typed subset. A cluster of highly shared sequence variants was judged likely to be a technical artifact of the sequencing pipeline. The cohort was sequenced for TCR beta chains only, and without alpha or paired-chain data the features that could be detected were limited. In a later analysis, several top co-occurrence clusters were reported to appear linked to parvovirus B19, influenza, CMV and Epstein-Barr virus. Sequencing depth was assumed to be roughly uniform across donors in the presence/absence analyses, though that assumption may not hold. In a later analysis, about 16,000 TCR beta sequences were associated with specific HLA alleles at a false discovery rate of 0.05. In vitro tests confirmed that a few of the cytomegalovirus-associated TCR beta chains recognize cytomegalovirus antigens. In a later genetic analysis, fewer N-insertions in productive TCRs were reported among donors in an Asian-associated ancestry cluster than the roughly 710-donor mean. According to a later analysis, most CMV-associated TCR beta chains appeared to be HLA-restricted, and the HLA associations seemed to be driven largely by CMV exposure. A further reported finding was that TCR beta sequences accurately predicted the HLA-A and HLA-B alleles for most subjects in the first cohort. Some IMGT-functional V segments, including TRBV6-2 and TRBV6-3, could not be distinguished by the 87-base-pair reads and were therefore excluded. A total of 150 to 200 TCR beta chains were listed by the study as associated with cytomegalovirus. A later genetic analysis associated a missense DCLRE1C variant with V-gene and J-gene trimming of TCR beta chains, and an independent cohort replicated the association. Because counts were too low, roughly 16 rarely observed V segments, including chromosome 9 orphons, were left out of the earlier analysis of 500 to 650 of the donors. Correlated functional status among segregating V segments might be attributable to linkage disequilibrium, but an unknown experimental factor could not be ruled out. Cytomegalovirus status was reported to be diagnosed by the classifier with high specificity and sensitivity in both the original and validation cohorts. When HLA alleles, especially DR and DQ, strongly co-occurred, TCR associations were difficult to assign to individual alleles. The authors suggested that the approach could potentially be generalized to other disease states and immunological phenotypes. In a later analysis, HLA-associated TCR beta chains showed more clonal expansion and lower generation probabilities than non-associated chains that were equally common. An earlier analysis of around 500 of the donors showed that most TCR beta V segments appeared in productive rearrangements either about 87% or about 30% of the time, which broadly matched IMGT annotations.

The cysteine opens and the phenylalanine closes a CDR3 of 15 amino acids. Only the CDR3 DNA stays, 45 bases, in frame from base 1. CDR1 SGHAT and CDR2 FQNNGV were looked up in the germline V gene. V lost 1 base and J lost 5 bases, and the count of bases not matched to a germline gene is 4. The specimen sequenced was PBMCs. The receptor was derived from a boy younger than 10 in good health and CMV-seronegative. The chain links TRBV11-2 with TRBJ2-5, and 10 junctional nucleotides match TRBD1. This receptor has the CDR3 CASSLGDRGRETQYF. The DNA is TGTGCCAGCAGCTTAGGGGACAGGGGTAGGGAGACCCAGTACTTC.